This is a list of T cell receptor beta chains from one sample in a study of blood T cell repertoires in COVID-19. Only in-frame clones appear in the TCRdb table, and some are missing; sequencing was by immunoSEQ multiplex PCR. The sample holds about 76,000 clones; approximately 84% are singletons and the top ten take roughly 9.7%. Sequenced material: peripheral blood. Every receptor here comes from a man between 60 and 70 years old with COVID-19, enrolled during active disease. The CDR3 runs from the conserved cysteine through the conserved F or W. A D gene is named only where the DNA matches it firmly. Size is omitted from some rows. Given values are once, few, many or a class for expanded clones.

v_gene: TRBV5-4; j_gene: TRBJ2-7; d_gene: TRBD1; abundance: .; CDR3aa: CASSYKTGQLSSYEQYF; CDR3nt: TGTGCCAGCAGCTACAAGACGGGACAGTTAAGCTCCTACGAGCAGTACTTC
v_gene: TRBV5-1; j_gene: TRBJ1-2; d_gene: .; abundance: .; CDR3aa: CASSSEGGYGYTF; CDR3nt: TGCGCCAGCAGCTCTGAGGGCGGCTATGGCTACACCTTC
v_gene: TRBV5-1; j_gene: TRBJ1-1; d_gene: TRBD1; abundance: .; CDR3aa: CASSLGTGHTEAFF; CDR3nt: TGCGCCAGCAGCTTGGGGACAGGGCACACTGAAGCTTTCTTT
v_gene: TRBV12-3/TRBV12-4; j_gene: TRBJ2-1; d_gene: .; abundance: .; CDR3aa: CASSPGERPEQFF; CDR3nt: TGTGCCAGCAGTCCCGGGGAACGACCTGAGCAGTTCTTC
v_gene: TRBV6-5; j_gene: TRBJ1-3; d_gene: .; abundance: few; CDR3aa: CASRPPGGAENTIYF; CDR3nt: TGTGCCAGCAGACCACCGGGGGGGGCGGAAAACACCATATATTTT
v_gene: TRBV30; j_gene: TRBJ2-1; d_gene: TRBD2; abundance: .; CDR3aa: CAWSAGLAGLNEQFF; CDR3nt: TGTGCCTGGAGTGCGGGACTAGCAGGCTTAAATGAGCAGTTCTTC
v_gene: TRBV6-5; j_gene: TRBJ1-6; d_gene: TRBD1; abundance: .; CDR3aa: CASSRDRARAPLHF; CDR3nt: TGTGCCAGCAGCCGAGACAGGGCTAGGGCACCCCTCCACTTT
v_gene: TRBV19; j_gene: TRBJ2-7; d_gene: TRBD1; abundance: .; CDR3aa: CASSYRTGEDEQYF; CDR3nt: TGTGCCAGTAGTTACCGGACAGGGGAGGACGAGCAGTACTTC
v_gene: TRBV5-6; j_gene: TRBJ1-6; d_gene: .; abundance: .; CDR3aa: CASSVRTGTYNSPLHF; CDR3nt: TGTGCCAGCAGCGTACGAACAGGGACCTATAATTCACCCCTCCACTTT
v_gene: TRBV18; j_gene: TRBJ1-2; d_gene: TRBD1; abundance: .; CDR3aa: CASSPPPTGEAYGYTF; CDR3nt: TGTGCCAGCTCACCGCCCCCGACAGGGGAGGCCTATGGCTACACCTTC
v_gene: TRBV11-3; j_gene: TRBJ1-2; d_gene: .; abundance: .; CDR3aa: CASRVGVDGYTF; CDR3nt: TGTGCCAGCAGAGTAGGGGTCGATGGCTACACCTTC
v_gene: TRBV6-2/TRBV6-3; j_gene: TRBJ2-5; d_gene: .; abundance: .; CDR3aa: CASSSGAPLRSQETQYF; CDR3nt: TGTGCCAGCAGCTCAGGGGCCCCCCTGAGGTCCCAAGAGACCCAGTACTTC
v_gene: TRBV12-3/TRBV12-4; j_gene: TRBJ1-2; d_gene: .; abundance: .; CDR3aa: CASRLDSDYGYTF; CDR3nt: TGTGCCAGCAGACTCGACAGTGACTATGGCTACACCTTC
v_gene: TRBV12-3/TRBV12-4; j_gene: TRBJ1-3; d_gene: .; abundance: .; CDR3aa: CASRTGRGTIYF; CDR3nt: TGTGCCAGCAGAACAGGCCGGGGGACCATATATTTT
v_gene: TRBV3-1/TRBV3-2; j_gene: TRBJ1-5; d_gene: TRBD1; abundance: .; CDR3aa: CASSPEGAGNQPQHF; CDR3nt: TGTGCCAGCAGCCCCGAGGGGGCAGGCAATCAGCCCCAGCATTTT
v_gene: TRBV5-5; j_gene: TRBJ2-5; d_gene: .; abundance: .; CDR3aa: CASSSTGMETQYF; CDR3nt: TGTGCCAGCAGCAGCACAGGGATGGAGACCCAGTACTTC
v_gene: TRBV14; j_gene: TRBJ2-1; d_gene: TRBD2; abundance: .; CDR3aa: CASSPLLRGLAGREQFF; CDR3nt: TGTGCCAGCAGCCCCCTTTTGAGAGGACTAGCGGGACGGGAGCAGTTCTTC
v_gene: TRBV28; j_gene: TRBJ1-1; d_gene: TRBD1; abundance: .; CDR3aa: CASSGDSRTAFF; CDR3nt: TGTGCCAGCAGTGGGGACAGCCGGACAGCTTTCTTT
v_gene: TRBV15; j_gene: TRBJ2-5; d_gene: .; abundance: few; CDR3aa: CATSRDPGVQETQYF; CDR3nt: TGTGCCACCAGCAGAGATCCCGGGGTCCAAGAGACCCAGTACTTC
v_gene: TRBV18; j_gene: TRBJ2-5; d_gene: .; abundance: .; CDR3aa: CASSPSERVETQYF; CDR3nt: TGTGCCAGCTCACCAAGCGAGAGAGTAGAGACCCAGTACTTC
v_gene: TRBV7-9; j_gene: TRBJ2-7; d_gene: TRBD1; abundance: .; CDR3aa: CASSLGQGNEQYF; CDR3nt: TGTGCCAGCAGCTTAGGACAGGGGAACGAGCAGTACTTC
v_gene: TRBV5-1; j_gene: TRBJ2-7; d_gene: .; abundance: .; CDR3aa: CASSLRVYSYEQYF; CDR3nt: TGCGCCAGCAGCTTGCGGGTTTACTCCTACGAGCAGTACTTC
v_gene: TRBV2; j_gene: TRBJ2-1; d_gene: TRBD2; abundance: once; CDR3aa: CASSTTSGSNEQFF; CDR3nt: TGTGCCAGCAGTACGACTAGCGGGAGCAATGAGCAGTTCTTC
v_gene: TRBV11-2; j_gene: TRBJ2-5; d_gene: .; abundance: .; CDR3aa: CASRTTEASGETQYF; CDR3nt: TGTGCCAGCAGAACGACGGAGGCCTCGGGGGAGACCCAGTACTTC
v_gene: TRBV6-1; j_gene: TRBJ1-1; d_gene: TRBD1; abundance: .; CDR3aa: CASSEFTGDTEAFF; CDR3nt: TGTGCCAGCAGTGAATTCACAGGGGACACTGAAGCTTTCTTT
v_gene: TRBV19; j_gene: TRBJ2-1; d_gene: .; abundance: .; CDR3aa: CASSSPGHSGGAGQVNEQFF; CDR3nt: TGTGCCAGTAGCTCACCGGGGCATAGCGGGGGAGCGGGACAGGTAAATGAGCAGTTCTTC
v_gene: TRBV25-1; j_gene: TRBJ2-1; d_gene: .; abundance: .; CDR3aa: CASSDLGGPPYNEQFF; CDR3nt: TGTGCCAGCAGTGACCTTGGCGGGCCCCCCTACAATGAGCAGTTCTTC
v_gene: TRBV6-5; j_gene: TRBJ2-1; d_gene: TRBD2; abundance: .; CDR3aa: CASRTSGRNYNEQFF; CDR3nt: TGTGCCAGCAGGACTAGCGGGAGGAACTACAATGAGCAGTTCTTC
v_gene: TRBV9; j_gene: TRBJ2-7; d_gene: .; abundance: .; CDR3aa: CASSLGSGVVYEQYF; CDR3nt: TGTGCCAGCAGCCTCGGATCAGGTGTAGTATACGAGCAGTACTTC
v_gene: TRBV6-1; j_gene: TRBJ2-2; d_gene: .; abundance: once; CDR3aa: CASSEQETGNTGELFF; CDR3nt: TGTGCCAGCAGCGAACAAGAGACAGGGAACACCGGGGAGCTGTTTTTT
v_gene: TRBV2; j_gene: TRBJ2-1; d_gene: TRBD2; abundance: .; CDR3aa: CAKGLAGYNEQFF; CDR3nt: TGTGCCAAGGGACTAGCGGGGTACAATGAGCAGTTCTTC
v_gene: TRBV5-1; j_gene: TRBJ2-7; d_gene: TRBD1; abundance: .; CDR3aa: CASSLAHRGSYEQYF; CDR3nt: TGCGCCAGCAGCTTGGCCCACAGGGGATCGTACGAGCAGTACTTC
v_gene: TRBV27; j_gene: TRBJ2-7; d_gene: TRBD1; abundance: .; CDR3aa: CASSSRQGGIDEQYF; CDR3nt: TGTGCCAGCAGTTCAAGACAGGGGGGAATTGACGAGCAGTACTTC
v_gene: TRBV19; j_gene: TRBJ1-2; d_gene: .; abundance: few; CDR3aa: CASSSGIGSEFRAGYTF; CDR3nt: TGTGCCAGTAGTTCAGGGATCGGCAGTGAGTTTCGTGCGGGCTACACCTTC
v_gene: TRBV6-2/TRBV6-3; j_gene: TRBJ2-1; d_gene: .; abundance: .; CDR3aa: CASSFAGNEQFF; CDR3nt: TGTGCCAGCAGTTTTGCGGGAAATGAGCAGTTCTTC
v_gene: TRBV20-1; j_gene: TRBJ2-7; d_gene: .; abundance: .; CDR3aa: CSARAYEQYF; CDR3nt: TGCAGTGCTAGAGCGTACGAGCAGTACTTC
v_gene: TRBV7-9; j_gene: TRBJ2-2; d_gene: TRBD2; abundance: once; CDR3aa: CASSLGTSGGRTGELFF; CDR3nt: TGTGCCAGCAGCTTAGGGACTAGCGGGGGAAGGACCGGGGAGCTGTTTTTT
v_gene: TRBV6-5; j_gene: TRBJ1-2; d_gene: TRBD1; abundance: .; CDR3aa: CASSYMTGGNGGYTF; CDR3nt: TGTGCCAGCAGTTATATGACAGGGGGTAACGGGGGCTACACCTTC
v_gene: TRBV5-6; j_gene: TRBJ1-2; d_gene: .; abundance: .; CDR3aa: CASSLGQNNYGYTF; CDR3nt: TGTGCCAGCAGCTTGGGACAGAACAACTATGGCTACACCTTC
v_gene: TRBV19; j_gene: TRBJ2-3; d_gene: TRBD2; abundance: .; CDR3aa: CASSPRSSGGATSTDTQYF; CDR3nt: TGTGCCAGTAGTCCCCGATCTAGCGGGGGGGCGACTAGCACAGATACGCAGTATTTT
v_gene: TRBV10-1; j_gene: TRBJ1-2; d_gene: .; abundance: .; CDR3aa: CASSAVAGDSWGGYTF; CDR3nt: TGCGCCAGCAGTGCGGTTGCGGGGGACTCCTGGGGTGGCTACACCTTC
v_gene: TRBV7-9; j_gene: TRBJ2-6; d_gene: .; abundance: .; CDR3aa: CASSLRRQSSGANVLTF; CDR3nt: TGTGCCAGCAGCTTAAGGAGACAGAGCTCTGGGGCCAACGTCCTGACTTTC
v_gene: TRBV7-2; j_gene: TRBJ1-5; d_gene: .; abundance: .; CDR3aa: CASSPGVANQPQHF; CDR3nt: TGTGCCAGCAGCCCAGGGGTGGCCAATCAGCCCCAGCATTTT
v_gene: TRBV5-1; j_gene: TRBJ1-6; d_gene: TRBD1; abundance: few; CDR3aa: CASSWGQRTFDSPLHF; CDR3nt: TGCGCCAGCAGCTGGGGACAGCGCACATTCGATTCACCCCTCCACTTT
v_gene: TRBV2; j_gene: TRBJ1-5; d_gene: .; abundance: .; CDR3aa: CASSEPDFSNQPQHF; CDR3nt: TGTGCCAGCAGTGAACCGGACTTTAGCAATCAGCCCCAGCATTTT
v_gene: TRBV2; j_gene: TRBJ1-5; d_gene: .; abundance: .; CDR3aa: CASSRMEGYSNQPQHF; CDR3nt: TGTGCCAGCAGTCGAATGGAGGGGTATAGCAATCAGCCCCAGCATTTT
v_gene: TRBV28; j_gene: TRBJ2-4; d_gene: .; abundance: .; CDR3aa: CASSFESFGQRAKNIQYF; CDR3nt: TGTGCCAGCAGTTTTGAGTCCTTCGGACAGCGAGCCAAAAACATTCAGTACTTC
v_gene: TRBV13; j_gene: TRBJ2-2; d_gene: TRBD1; abundance: .; CDR3aa: CASSLGDRGRYTGELFF; CDR3nt: TGTGCCAGCAGCTTAGGGGACAGGGGGCGATATACCGGGGAGCTGTTTTTT
v_gene: TRBV7-9; j_gene: TRBJ2-1; d_gene: .; abundance: .; CDR3aa: CASSVDSRQFF; CDR3nt: TGTGCCAGCAGCGTGGACAGTCGGCAGTTCTTC
v_gene: TRBV6-2/TRBV6-3; j_gene: TRBJ2-1; d_gene: TRBD2; abundance: .; CDR3aa: CASSSLVGAGPYNEQFF; CDR3nt: TGTGCCAGCAGTTCCCTAGTGGGAGCGGGACCCTACAATGAGCAGTTCTTC
v_gene: TRBV24-1; j_gene: TRBJ2-7; d_gene: .; abundance: .; CDR3aa: CATSGAADSDEQYF; CDR3nt: TGTGCCACCTCTGGCGCTGCGGATAGCGACGAGCAGTACTTC
v_gene: TRBV13; j_gene: TRBJ1-1; d_gene: TRBD1; abundance: .; CDR3aa: CASRQQGIRSEAFF; CDR3nt: TGTGCCAGCAGACAACAGGGGATCCGGTCTGAAGCTTTCTTT
v_gene: TRBV19; j_gene: TRBJ2-2; d_gene: TRBD1; abundance: once; CDR3aa: CASSTRQGARGELFF; CDR3nt: TGTGCCAGTAGTACTCGACAGGGGGCTCGCGGGGAGCTGTTTTTT
v_gene: TRBV2; j_gene: TRBJ2-1; d_gene: TRBD2; abundance: .; CDR3aa: CASIAAGAGGWEQFF; CDR3nt: TGTGCCAGCATAGCGGCCGGAGCGGGGGGTTGGGAGCAGTTCTTC
v_gene: TRBV7-7; j_gene: TRBJ2-7; d_gene: .; abundance: .; CDR3aa: CASSSSPTSYEQYF; CDR3nt: TGTGCCAGCAGCTCGTCGCCGACTAGCTACGAGCAGTACTTC